The clone carrying this T cell receptor (beta chain) was observed many times. What it binds is unknown. These data come from a study of identical twins. Findings and caveats of the study: Compared with unrelated sharing, twin-shared out-of-frame alpha sequences had more low-probability sequences. In zero-insertion analyses, partial confounding could arise from invariant MAIT and iNKT cells. With monozygotic twins, out-of-frame TCR alpha sharing exceeded what models estimated.

The authors used template switching to add a universal primer site and gave cDNA unique molecular identifiers. TCRdb re-derived calls from the 5' RACE reads in MiXCR, one entry per CDR3 protein. The data contain 410,000 or so distinct CDR3 sequences, approximately 18% of them seen just once; the ten biggest clones take up 12%. Germline V gene sequence: CDR1 SGHRS, CDR2 YFSETQ. The CDR3 has 15 residues. The trim removed 2 bases at V and 8 bases at J, leaving 5 bases unmatched. The sequence was collected from a man in his fifties or sixties in good health. V is TRBV5-1 and J is TRBJ2-1, with TRBD2 matching 12 bases. The sample taken for sequencing was naive T cells sorted from blood. The CDR3 nucleotides are TGCGCCAGCAGCTTATCTAGCGGGGGGGCCTATGAGCAGTTCTTC. It codes for CASSLSSGGAYEQFF.